The 27 T cell receptor beta chains below come from one sample, sequenced in a study of T cell clonality in common variable immunodeficiency. Profiled with immunoSEQ multiplex PCR; TCRdb holds only in-frame clones, not every one. The sample is made up of some 60,000 clones, none counted only once. The sample taken for sequencing was peripheral blood mononuclear cells. The receptors originated from a person aged 18 to 70 in good health.

This clone was seen ten or more times. The read gets to within 3 residues of the CDR3 end, and the germline J gene fills in the rest. The rearrangement joins TRBV19 to TRBJ2-1, with 14 bases that match TRBD2. The V gene end was trimmed by 5 bases and the J gene end by 2 bases; junction bases not matched to a gene: 8. CDR3 length equals 18 residues. Germline CDR1 LNHDA, CDR2 SQIVND (reference sequence). The DNA read from the CDR3 is TGTGCCAGTAGTCCCGGGACTAGCGGGAGTTGGGCCTACAATGAG. This translates into CASSPGTSGSWAYNE. From start to end, the CDR3 is CASSPGTSGSWAYNEQFF.

This clone was observed many times. The sequenced part of the CDR3 DNA is TGCAGTGCTGGTGGCGGAGTCGCTGGAAACACC. This translates into CSAGGGVAGNT. The entire CDR3 protein is CSAGGGVAGNTIYF. The chain joins TRBV20-1 to TRBJ1-3; D is uncertain. The read ends 3 residues shy of where the CDR3 ends; the end is completed using the germline J gene. The CDR3 covers 14 residues. The V and J ends lost 5 bases and 2 bases respectively, with 13 bases between them. Per germline, CDR1 DFQATT and CDR2 SNEGSKA (reference sequence).

There are many counts of this clone. The CDR3 end is not reached by the read, which stops 3 residues before it; the germline J gene fills it in. The rearrangement joins TRBV5-1 to TRBJ2-5; D is perhaps TRBD2 (6 bases). Germline loops: CDR1 SGHRS, CDR2 YFSETQ. The V end lost 0 bases, the J end lost 5 bases, and 17 bases lay between the germline ends. CDR3 length: 16 residues. The sequenced CDR3 bases are TGCGCCAGCAGCTTGGTCCTCGCGGGAACCGGGGAGACC. Translation: CASSLVLAGTGET. The whole CDR3 protein is CASSLVLAGTGETQYF. Filled out from reference TRBV5-1 and TRBJ2-5, the complete variable domain reads KAGVTQTPRYLIKTRGQQVTLSCSPISGHRSVSWYQQTPGQGLQFLFEYFSETQRNKGNFPGRFSGRQFSNSRSEMNVSTLELGDSALYLCASSLVLAGTGETQYFGPGTRLLVL.

This clone was seen at least ten times. The read ends 3 residues before the CDR3 terminus; that terminus is restored from the germline J gene. This chain connects TRBV6-2 or TRBV6-3 to TRBJ2-4; TRBD2 aligns across 11 bases. This CDR3 is 13 amino acids long. CDR1 is MNHEY and CDR2 is SVGEGT in the germline V gene. CDR3 protein: CASVHSGRADQYF. CDR3 DNA (partial): TGTGCCAGCGTTCATAGCGGGAGGGCCGAT.

This clone was detected many times. The sequenced fragment ends 3 residues before the CDR3 boundary, so the rest is inferred from the germline J gene. V gene TRBV20-1 combines with J gene TRBJ2-1, with 14 bases identical to TRBD2. From germline, CDR1 is DFQATT and CDR2 SNEGSKA (reference sequence). The CDR3 spans 14 residues. The V and J ends lost 7 bases and 5 bases, in that order; junction bases with no gene match: 4. Incomplete CDR3 DNA: TGCAGTGTTGGGACTAGCGGGAGAAACAATGAG. This codes for CSVGTSGRNNE. The whole CDR3 protein reads CSVGTSGRNNEQFF.

This clone was detected many times. Relative to the germline gene, one junction end is altered; a read error may explain this. The CDR3 is cut off 3 residues early in the read; its end comes from the germline J gene. The chain is built from TRBV10-1 and TRBJ1-4; D is perhaps TRBD1 (5 bases). This CDR3 has 12 amino acids. Germline V CDR1 and CDR2: WNHNN, SYGVQD (reference sequence). Incomplete CDR3 DNA: TGCGCGAACCGGACAACGAATGAAAAA. Amino acid sequence: CANRTTNEK. The whole CDR3 protein is CANRTTNEKLFF.

This clone was counted ten times or more. The read ends 3 residues shy of where the CDR3 ends; the end is completed using the germline J gene. The V call is TRBV20-1, the J call TRBJ2-5, with D possibly being TRBD1 (5 bases). The CDR3 loop spans 15 amino acids. CDR1 and CDR2 (germline): DFQATT, SNEGSKA (reference sequence). V was cut by 1 base and J by 5 bases, with 17 bases left in between. Incomplete CDR3 DNA: TGCAGTGCTAGAGCGCCCGCGTCTGGGGCGGAGACC. Protein sequence: CSARAPASGAET. The entire CDR3 is CSARAPASGAETQYF.

This clone was counted between two and nine times. From the germline J gene comes the end of the CDR3, since the read stops 3 residues before it. The chain links TRBV11-1 to TRBJ2-3; 7 bases align to TRBD2. This CDR3 contains 15 residues. Unmatched junction bases numbered 8, after V lost 5 bases and J lost 3 bases. Germline assignment: CDR1 SGHAT and CDR2 FQDESV (reference sequence). This CDR3 reads CASSPRLAGTDTQYF. CDR3 DNA (partial): TGTGCCAGCAGCCCGAGACTAGCTGGGACAGATACG.

This clone was counted many times. The DNA ends 3 residues before the CDR3 does, and the rest of the CDR3 is filled in from the germline J gene. The V gene is TRBV20-1, the J gene TRBJ1-1; TRBD1 matches 9 bases. The J segment lost 5 bases and the V segment lost 3 bases, leaving 7 bases of the junction unmatched. The germline V gene encodes CDR1 DFQATT and CDR2 SNEGSKA (reference sequence). This CDR3 has 14 amino acids. The CDR3 bases that were read are TGCAGTGCTAGCCTAACAGGGGGCAGAACTGAA. Encoded protein: CSASLTGGRTE. The entire CDR3 is CSASLTGGRTEAFF.

This clone was found many times. The read comes to an end 3 residues before the CDR3 does, leaving the germline J gene to fill in the end. V gene TRBV5-6 combines with J gene TRBJ2-3; 8 nucleotides line up with TRBD1. This CDR3 comprises 15 residues. V was pared by 4 bases and J by 4 bases, with 8 bases of the junction left unmatched. Germline V gene data show CDR1 as SGHDT and CDR2 as YYEEEE. CDR3 loop: CASSTPGQASDTQYF. CDR3 DNA (partial): TGTGCCAGCAGCACACCGGGACAGGCCTCAGATACG.

This clone was observed at least ten times. The CDR3 end falls 3 residues outside the read, so it is completed with the germline J gene. This rearrangement joins TRBV20-1 to TRBJ2-7; 11 bases fit TRBD2. The CDR3 spans 15 residues. Germline values: CDR1 DFQATT, CDR2 SNEGSKA (reference sequence). The J segment lost 6 bases and the V segment lost 2 bases, leaving 9 bases of the junction unmatched. The part of the CDR3 DNA that was read is TGCAGTGCTAGAAGGTTTAGCGGGAGGGGTGGCGAG. Amino acids: CSARRFSGRGGE. The entire CDR3 is CSARRFSGRGGEQYF.

This clone came up many times. The CDR3 end falls 3 residues outside the read, so it is completed with the germline J gene. The V and J genes are TRBV20-1 and TRBJ1-1, with a tentative D call TRBD1 (6 bases). The germline V gene has CDR1 DFQATT and CDR2 SNEGSKA (reference sequence). This CDR3 is built from 13 residues. V was trimmed by 5 bases and J by 1 base, leaving 11 bases between them. The DNA read from the CDR3 is TGCAGTGCTGACGGACAGAAGAACACTGAA. This gives the protein CSADGQKNTE. The CDR3 in full is CSADGQKNTEAFF.

This clone was counted ten times or more. The read gets to within 3 residues of the CDR3 end, and the germline J gene fills in the rest. The chain employs TRBV7-9 and TRBJ1-2; 7 bases line up with TRBD1. The V and J ends lost 5 bases and 7 bases, in that order; junction bases with no gene match: 10. This CDR3 has 14 residues. Germline V gene lookup returns CDR1 SEHNR and CDR2 FQNEAQ (reference sequence). CDR3 in amino acids: CASSRAGGMSGYTF. CDR3 DNA (partial): TGTGCCAGCAGCAGGGCAGGGGGGATGTCTGGC.

This clone appeared many times. Here the CDR3 reads CASSGTGDNSPLHF. CDR3 DNA (partial): TGTGCCAGCAGTGGGACAGGGGATAATTCACCC. V gene TRBV6-1 combines with J gene TRBJ1-6; 9 bases are shared with TRBD1. The read terminates 3 residues ahead of where the CDR3 ends, so the germline J gene completes it. CDR1 and CDR2 (germline): MNHNS, SASEGT. This CDR3 contains 14 residues. V trimming: 4 bases; J trimming: 5 bases; junction bases outside the gene matches: 0.

This clone was picked up many times. The read ends 3 residues early relative to the CDR3; the germline J gene fills the gap. This chain connects TRBV15 to TRBJ2-7, with 7 positions matching TRBD2. The V segment lost 4 bases and the J segment 3 bases; nucleotides outside the gene matches: 9. Germline V lookup: CDR1 LNHNV, CDR2 YYDKDF (reference sequence). The CDR3 loop spans 15 amino acids. The CDR3 bases that were read are TGTGCCACCAGCAAGCCGGGACTACACAACTACGAG. Amino acid sequence: CATSKPGLHNYE. The whole CDR3 region reads CATSKPGLHNYEQYF.

Many counts were recorded for this clone. The CDR3 end is not reached by the read, which stops 3 residues before it; the germline J gene fills it in. The rearrangement links TRBV19 to TRBJ1-1; 8 bases agree with TRBD1. V gave up 1 base and J gave up 3 bases; unmatched junction bases: 4. Looked up from germline, CDR1 is LNHDA and CDR2 is SQIVND (reference sequence). The CDR3 runs to 15 residues. CDR3 DNA (partial): TGTGCCAGTAGTATAGTAGGGACAGGCTACACTGAA. Translating it yields CASSIVGTGYTE. The full CDR3 protein reads CASSIVGTGYTEAFF.

This clone was seen repeatedly, ten times or more. With the read ending 3 residues before the CDR3 end, the germline J gene is used to fill in that end. This chain uses TRBV5-1 with TRBJ2-2; 10 nucleotides match TRBD1. Germline V gene data show CDR1 as SGHRS and CDR2 as YFSETQ. Losses at the gene ends were 4 bases for V and 1 base for J; bases not matched to a gene: 4. This CDR3 region has 16 residues. CDR3 in amino acids: CASSLGQGVNTGELFF. The CDR3 bases that were read are TGCGCCAGCAGCCTCGGACAGGGGGTGAACACCGGGGAG.

This clone was detected many times. The read is 3 residues too short to cover the CDR3 end, so that end is filled in from the germline J gene. The chain uses TRBV27 and TRBJ2-7; TRBD2 is a possible D gene (6 bases). Germline loops: CDR1 MNHEY, CDR2 SMNVEV (reference sequence). This CDR3 is built from 14 residues. V lost 4 bases to trimming and J lost 1 base, with 11 bases between them. CDR3 DNA, as far as it was read: TGTGCCAGCAGTTATTATCGGGGGTCCTACGAG. It codes for CASSYYRGSYE. The CDR3 reads in full as CASSYYRGSYEQYF.

Turning to this clone: Read sequence stops 3 residues before the CDR3 end, and the germline J gene provides the missing end. The genes are TRBV29-1 and TRBJ1-2; D gene uncertain. Germline CDR1 and CDR2: SQVTM and ANQGSEA. The CDR3 length is 14 residues. The CDR3 loop reads CSVRAGGSSYDYTF. The sequenced part of the CDR3 DNA is TGCAGCGTAAGAGCGGGAGGGAGCTCCTACGAC.

In its sample, this clone was seen many times. Coverage ceases 3 residues before the CDR3 finishes, and the germline J gene fills in the end. The chain joins TRBV3-1 (or the pseudogene TRBV3-2) to TRBJ2-7; TRBD2 matches at 7 bases. Unmatched junction bases numbered 7, after V lost 1 base and J lost 4 bases. The V gene's germline CDR1 is LGHDT and CDR2 YNNKEL (reference sequence). The CDR3 extends over 15 amino acids. The chain's CDR3 is CASSQVGQGGYEQYF. The DNA read from the CDR3 is TGTGCCAGCAGCCAAGTCGGGCAGGGAGGGTACGAG.

This clone was observed at least ten times. The sequenced fragment ends 3 residues before the CDR3 boundary, so the rest is inferred from the germline J gene. The chain has TRBV28 and TRBJ2-1; D tentatively fits TRBD1 or TRBD2 (5 bases each). V shed 3 bases and J shed 7 bases, with 16 bases lying between them. Germline lookup yields CDR1 MDHEN and CDR2 SYDVKM. The length of the CDR3 is 15 residues. The CDR3 sequence is CASSLTRGLWNEQFF. The sequenced part of the CDR3 DNA is TGTGCCAGCAGTTTGACGAGGGGCTTGTGGAATGAG.

This clone was recorded at least ten times. The CDR3 end lies 3 residues beyond the end of the read and is filled in from the germline J gene. Other DNA sequences of this sample code for an identical CDR3. The chain employs TRBV18 and TRBJ2-3; D perhaps matches TRBD1 (6 bases). Looked up from germline, CDR1 is KGHSH and CDR2 is LQKENI. Trimming shortened V by 6 bases and J by 5 bases, and 12 bases separated the two germline ends. This CDR3 comprises 13 residues. The CDR3 loop is CASSPGAKDTQYF. The DNA read from the CDR3 is TGTGCCAGCTCTCCAGGGGCTAAAGATACG.

The table lists this clone with many counts. The CDR3 sequence: CASSTDRGIRTIYF. CDR3 DNA (partial): TGTGCCAGTAGCACGGACAGGGGGATCCGCACC. This chain joins TRBV19 and TRBJ1-3; 10 bases match TRBD1. With the read ending 3 residues before the CDR3 end, the germline J gene is used to fill in that end. Trimming at V came to 6 bases and at J to 9 bases, leaving 8 bases not matched to a gene. CDR1 LNHDA and CDR2 SQIVND come from the germline V gene (reference sequence). The CDR3 totals 14 residues.

The table lists this clone with many counts. The read terminates 3 residues before the CDR3 end, so the remaining end is supplied by the germline J gene. The genes are TRBV7-3 and TRBJ2-5; D perhaps matches TRBD2 (5 bases). The V and J ends lost 2 bases and 7 bases respectively, with 11 bases between them. Germline CDR1 reads SGHTA; CDR2 reads FQGTGA. This CDR3 has 13 amino acids. CDR3 bases read: TGTGCCAGCAGCTTAGCGGACTGGGGGACC. Encoded protein: CASSLADWGT. The complete CDR3 reads CASSLADWGTQYF.

This clone was seen ten or more times. The CDR3 extends 3 residues past the end of the read, so its final part is completed from the germline J gene. The rearrangement uses TRBV5-1 and TRBJ2-3; D is unresolved. Germline-derived CDR1 and CDR2 are SGHRS and YFSETQ. The CDR3 covers 14 residues. V gave up 3 bases and J gave up 1 base, with 9 bases separating them. The CDR3 here is CASSSVRGTDTQYF. Partial CDR3 DNA: TGCGCCAGCAGCTCGGTCCGCGGCACAGATACG.

This clone has at least ten counts. The read ends 3 residues early relative to the CDR3; the germline J gene fills the gap. This chain connects TRBV5-6 to TRBJ1-6; perhaps TRBD1 as D (6 bases). V was clipped by 2 bases and J by 5 bases, with 8 bases between them. In germline, CDR1 is SGHDT, CDR2 YYEEEE. CDR3 length equals 14 residues. This chain's CDR3 is CASSLGQHNSPLHF. The CDR3 DNA, read in part, is TGTGCCAGCAGCTTAGGACAGCATAATTCACCC.

This clone was seen at least ten times. With the read ending 3 residues before the CDR3 end, the germline J gene is used to fill in that end. This chain links TRBV10-3 with TRBJ2-7, with TRBD2 matching over 7 bases. V lost 6 bases and J lost 1; bases outside the gene matches: 9. The CDR3 loop spans 15 amino acids. Germline V gene lookup returns CDR1 ENHRY and CDR2 SYGVKD. CDR3 loop: CAISRSQGGSYEQYF. CDR3 DNA (partial): TGTGCCATCAGCCGATCGCAGGGAGGGTCCTACGAG.